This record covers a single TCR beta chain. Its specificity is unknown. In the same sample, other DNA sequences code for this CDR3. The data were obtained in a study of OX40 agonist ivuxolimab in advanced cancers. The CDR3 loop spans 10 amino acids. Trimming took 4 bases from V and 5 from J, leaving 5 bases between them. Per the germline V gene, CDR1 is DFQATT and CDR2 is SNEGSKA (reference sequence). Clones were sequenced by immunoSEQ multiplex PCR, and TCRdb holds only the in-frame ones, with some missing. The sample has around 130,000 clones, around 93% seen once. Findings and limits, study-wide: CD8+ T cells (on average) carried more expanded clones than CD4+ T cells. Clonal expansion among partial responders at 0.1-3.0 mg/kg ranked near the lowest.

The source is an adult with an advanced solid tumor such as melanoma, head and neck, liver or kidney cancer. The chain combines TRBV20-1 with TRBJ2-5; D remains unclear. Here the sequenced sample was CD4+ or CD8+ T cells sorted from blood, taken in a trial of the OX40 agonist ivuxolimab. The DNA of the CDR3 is TGCAGTGCTATTGGGGAGACCCAGTACTTC. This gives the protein CSAIGETQYF.